This T cell receptor beta chain derives from a study of blood T cell repertoires in COVID-19 (TCRdb year 2020). About the full investigation: Samples from collaborators originated in the United States, Italy and Spain and spanned both the acute and convalescent phases of COVID-19. A freely available public database, intended as a resource for researchers studying the immune response to SARS-CoV-2, is where the repertoires were released. Where available, HLA class I and class II types were taken from metadata supplied by the sample provider and were not determined by assay-based typing. Nearly every sample came with metadata listing a de-identified subject ID, COVID-19 status, age in years and sex. Deeply sampled blood TCRbeta repertoires from subjects exposed to, actively infected with, or recovered from COVID-19 were included in the dataset. Samples came from the ongoing ImmuneRACE study (first 160 participants) plus 1,254 subjects from 6 global collaborators. The material from the prospective study consisted of cDNA or gDNA derived from T cells, B-cell-depleted T cells, or PBMCs.

V is shortened by 3 bases, J by 10 bases, and the region joining them spans 12 bases. From the cysteine up to the phenylalanine, the CDR3 has a length of 11 residues. Only the CDR3 DNA stays, 33 bases, in frame from base 1. Reading the germline V gene (reference sequence) gives CDR1 GTSNPN and CDR2 SVGIG. TCRbeta CDR3 regions were amplified from genomic DNA by means of the immunoSEQ Assay, a bias-controlled multiplex PCR. For the original study's pipeline: Within the assay, amplification of reference gene primers was used to estimate how many nucleated cells each sample contained. To quantify the absolute abundance of each unique TCRbeta CDR3 rearrangement, sequence reads were collapsed and filtered. Productive Simpson clonality was computed per sample as the square root of Simpson's diversity index over productive rearrangements. TCRdb holds this immuneACCESS table with in-frame rearrangements only. Some clones are missing; in checked studies, unresolved V genes explain under half, and the rest has no known cause. The V and J calls and clone size are taken from that table; D and trimming were inferred from the DNA. In all, the sample holds approximately 82,000 clones, and roughly 90% of those were seen once. The ten most abundant clones make up more than 0.9% of the sample.

The investigation overall reported the following: The quantity of clinical and demographic metadata differed by source and by participant and was supplied without curation.

Participants in the prospective study were aged 18 to 89 years, lived in under 30 United States geographic areas, and enrolled through a virtual design. In the prospective study, participants were assigned to cohorts based on the clinical history participants reported in a screening survey and a study questionnaire. Mobile phlebotomists in the prospective study collected whole blood, serum and a nasopharyngeal or oropharyngeal swab from every participant. Participants in the prospective study had the option to provide additional blood draws and questionnaires over an approximately 2-month period. Prospective study blood samples were shipped either frozen or at room temperature before DNA extraction. A word on this clone: The specificity of this receptor is unknown. It has no much larger one-base neighbor in the sample; base qualities were not kept.

The rearrangement joined TRBV30 to TRBJ1-2; confidence is insufficient to name the D gene. The sequencing input was PBMCs or T cells enriched from blood (not recorded which). This receptor was taken from a woman between 45 and 60 years old with acute COVID-19. The bases are TGTGCCTGGAGCGTGGGCCCGACCTACACCTTC. It translates as CAWSVGPTYTF.